A single sample is the source of the 11 T cell receptor beta chains below, sequenced in a study of shared clonotypes between healthy human individuals (dated by TCRdb to the early 2020s). Libraries came from the immunoSEQ multiplex PCR assay. The table was pulled from immuneACCESS by TCRdb, which kept in-frame rearrangements only. Such tables lose some clones; where checked, under half of the loss comes from unresolved V genes, and the rest has no known cause. Recorded for this sample are about 2 million clones; 85% to 95% of them occurred a single time. The ten largest clones represent 0.13% of the sample. Sequenced: naive CD4+ T cells sorted from blood. This specimen's cell subset or site label, per the study, means: CD45RA+ positively selected. The source is a man aged 18 to 30 in good health.

The chain links TRBV9 to TRBJ2-3, with a possible D match to TRBD2 (5 bases). The ends were cut back, 3 bases at V and 4 bases at J, with 9 bases in the middle. Germline V gives CDR1 SGDLS, CDR2 YYNGEE. This CDR3 contains 13 residues. The CDR3 DNA is TGTGCCAGCAGCGGGCTAGCTCCAGATACGCAGTATTTT. Translation gives CASSGLAPDTQYF.

The chain carries TRBV10-3 and TRBJ2-1; D uncertain. Germline loops: CDR1 ENHRY, CDR2 SYGVKD. Trimming took off 3 bases at V and 4 bases at J, with 13 bases between the two ends. This CDR3 is 15 amino acids long. The CDR3 spells CAISDSTSSYNEQFF. In DNA form, the CDR3 reads TGTGCCATCAGTGACTCTACATCCTCTTACAATGAGCAGTTCTTC.

The rearrangement links TRBV5-6 to TRBJ2-3; 9 bases are a match to TRBD1. Germline CDR1 SGHDT, CDR2 YYEEEE. This CDR3 is 14 amino acids long. The trim removed 2 bases at V and 6 bases at J, leaving 4 bases unmatched. The CDR3 loop is CASSLQGAVDTQYF. DNA of the CDR3: TGTGCCAGCAGCTTACAGGGGGCTGTGGATACGCAGTATTTT. The full variable domain, completed using reference TRBV5-6 and TRBJ2-3, is DAGVTQSPTHLIKTRGQQVTLRCSPKSGHDTVSWYQQALGQGPQFIFQYYEEEERQRGNFPDRFSGHQFPNYSSELNVNALLLGDSALYLCASSLQGAVDTQYFGPGTRLTVL.

The CDR3 loop reads CASSGAGTSGSREQYF. CDR3 coding DNA: TGTGCCAGCAGTGGGGCCGGGACTAGCGGGAGCCGCGAGCAGTACTTC. This chain uses TRBV25-1 with TRBJ2-7, with 14 bases fitting TRBD2. Germline lookup yields CDR1 MGHDK and CDR2 SYGVNS. V gave up 4 bases and J gave up 6 bases; unmatched junction bases: 8. The CDR3 is 16 amino acids.

This sequence joins TRBV2 and TRBJ1-6; TRBD1 matches 7 bases. The CDR3 length is 17 residues. CDR1 is SNHLY and CDR2 is FYNNEI in the germline V gene. The V gene end was trimmed by 3 bases and the J gene end by 0 bases; junction bases not matched to a gene: 5. This CDR3 reads CASSERGPSSYNSPLHF. CDR3 in DNA: TGTGCCAGCAGTGAGAGGGGGCCGAGCTCCTATAATTCACCCCTCCACTTT. Filled out from reference TRBV2 and TRBJ1-6, the complete variable domain reads EPEVTQTPSHQVTQMGQEVILRCVPISNHLYFYWYRQILGQKVEFLVSFYNNEISEKSEIFDDQFSVERPDGSNFTLKIRSTKLEDSAMYFCASSERGPSSYNSPLHFGNGTRLTVT.

This chain connects TRBV7-2 to TRBJ2-4; D ambiguous. From germline, CDR1 is SGHTA and CDR2 FQGNSA. The CDR3 runs to 15 residues. Trimming pared 5 bases from V and 0 bases from J, leaving 11 bases between. The CDR3 DNA sequence: TGTGCCAGCAGCCCCAGTGATCTAGCCAAAAACATTCAGTACTTC. Amino acid sequence: CASSPSDLAKNIQYF.

The rearrangement links TRBV7-9 to TRBJ1-1; no clear D. Trimming took 3 bases from V and 6 from J, leaving 8 bases between them. The germline CDR1 and CDR2 sequences are SEHNR and FQNEAQ (reference sequence). CDR3 size: 12 residues. The CDR3 region has the DNA TGTGCCAGCAGCTTTTCGGAGGCTGAAGCTTTCTTT. Translated: CASSFSEAEAFF.

Of note for this clone: Other nucleotide sequences in the sample specify the same CDR3. In DNA form, the CDR3 reads TGTGCCAGCAGTAGACTAGCGGGAGGGCCGGGCACAGATACGCAGTATTTT. Translation: CASSRLAGGPGTDTQYF. This chain connects TRBV5-4 to TRBJ2-3, with 14 bases fitting TRBD2. Unmatched junction bases numbered 6, after V lost 5 bases and J lost 1 base. This CDR3 region has 17 residues. Germline V gene sequence: CDR1 SGHNT, CDR2 YYREEE (reference sequence).

The chain joins TRBV2 to TRBJ1-1; D is undetermined. The CDR3 contains 16 residues. Trimming cost V 1 base and J 5 bases, with 17 bases left between them. CDR1 is SNHLY, CDR2 FYNNEI, per germline. CDR3 region: CASSEVTVWFGTEAFF. CDR3 sequence (DNA): TGTGCCAGCAGTGAAGTAACAGTCTGGTTCGGAACTGAAGCTTTCTTT. Full variable domain (rest looked up from reference TRBV2 and TRBJ1-1): EPEVTQTPSHQVTQMGQEVILRCVPISNHLYFYWYRQILGQKVEFLVSFYNNEISEKSEIFDDQFSVERPDGSNFTLKIRSTKLEDSAMYFCASSEVTVWFGTEAFFGQGTRLTVV.

In this sample, this clone turned up once. The rearrangement joins TRBV7-2 to TRBJ2-7; a weak D match, TRBD1 (6 bases). CDR1 and CDR2 (germline): SGHTA, FQGNSA. The V end was cut by 1 base, the J end by 0 bases, with 10 bases between. CDR3 length equals 15 residues. CDR3 DNA: TGTGCCAGCAGCTTAGACCAGGGGCACTCCTACGAGCAGTACTTC. Protein sequence: CASSLDQGHSYEQYF.

The chain employs TRBV6-1 and TRBJ1-6; D gene uncertain. V dropped 2 bases and J dropped 0 bases, with 14 bases sitting between them. Germline assignment: CDR1 MNHNS and CDR2 SASEGT. There are 18 residues in the CDR3. This CDR3 is CASSELSPWSSYNSPLHF. The CDR3 DNA follows: TGTGCCAGCAGTGAATTGTCCCCGTGGAGCTCCTATAATTCACCCCTCCACTTT.